Listed here are 9 T cell receptor beta chains from one sample, sequenced in a study of cytomegalovirus exposure and HLA in healthy donors. PCR used 60 Vbeta primers and 13 Jbeta primers. The method was immunoSEQ multiplex PCR; TCRdb's version includes in-frame clones alone and lacks a portion of them. The sample contains roughly 120,000 clones, around three quarters of which appear only once. The sequenced material came from PBMCs. The receptors were gathered from a man aged 18 to 35 in good health and CMV-seronegative.

This clone has a handful of counts. The gene calls are TRBV4-2 and TRBJ1-1; TRBD1 is a possible D gene (6 bases). Trimming left V 3 bases short and J 1 base short, with 12 bases between. In germline, CDR1 is LGHNA, CDR2 YNFKEQ. This CDR3 has 15 amino acids. The CDR3 here is CASSHIQTGNTEAFF. In DNA form, the CDR3 reads TGTGCCAGCAGCCACATTCAGACAGGGAACACTGAAGCTTTCTTT.

This clone has more than one count but fewer than ten. This chain links TRBV5-6 with TRBJ2-1; 8 bases fit TRBD1. Germline V gives CDR1 SGHDT, CDR2 YYEEEE. V shed 4 bases, J shed 0 bases, and the junction held 0 bases outside the gene matches. The CDR3 is 14 residues long. Here the CDR3 reads CASSGQGSYNEQFF. The CDR3 DNA follows: TGTGCCAGCAGCGGACAGGGCTCCTACAATGAGCAGTTCTTC.

The rearrangement links TRBV7-9 to TRBJ2-7; 9 positions agree with TRBD1. CDR1 and CDR2 from the germline V gene are SEHNR and FQNEAQ (reference sequence). The CDR3 is made up of 12 amino acids. The CDR3 sequence is CSSSGTGYEQYV. In DNA form, the CDR3 reads TGTTCCAGCAGCGGGACAGGGTACGAGCAGTACGTC.

The genes are TRBV7-2 and TRBJ2-3, with TRBD2 matching 9 bases. The CDR3 has 17 amino acids. V shed 5 bases, J shed 0 bases, and the junction held 9 bases outside the gene matches. From germline, CDR1 is SGHTA and CDR2 FQGNSA. CDR3: CASSPKGLARSTDTQYF. DNA for the CDR3: TGTGCCAGCAGCCCAAAGGGACTAGCAAGAAGCACAGATACGCAGTATTTT.

CDR3 coding DNA: TGTGCCAGCAGCGGGAACCCTGGGACAGACTATATGGCGGGAGGTCAGTTCTTC. Protein: CASSGNPGTDYMAGGQFF. The chain uses TRBV11-2 and TRBJ2-1; perhaps TRBD2 as D (8 bases). The ends were cut back, 5 bases at V and 13 bases at J, with 33 bases in the middle. This CDR3 region has 18 residues. The germline V gene has CDR1 SGHAT and CDR2 FQNNGV.

There are a few counts of this clone. The chain has TRBV6-4 and TRBJ2-2, with a weak D call TRBD2 (6 bases). CDR3 length equals 14 residues. Germline assignment: CDR1 MRHNA and CDR2 SNTAGT. V gave up 1 base and J gave up 6 bases, with 9 bases separating them. CDR3 amino acids: CASSDYTSSGELFF. As DNA, the CDR3 is TGTGCCAGCAGTGACTATACTAGCTCCGGGGAGCTGTTTTTT.

The CDR3 loop reads CASKRDSYTGELFF. In DNA form, the CDR3 reads TGTGCCAGCAAACGGGACAGCTACACCGGGGAGCTGTTTTTT. V gene TRBV9 combines with J gene TRBJ2-2, with 7 bases that match TRBD1. V shed 6 bases, J shed 3 bases, and the junction held 5 bases outside the gene matches. The CDR3 sequence is 14 residues long. Germline CDR1 is SGDLS and CDR2 is YYNGEE.

The rearrangement links TRBV4-2 to TRBJ2-2; D might be TRBD2 (7 bases). The germline V and J ends were trimmed by 1 base and 4 bases, with 13 bases remaining between them. CDR3 length: 16 residues. Germline-derived CDR1 and CDR2 are LGHNA and YNFKEQ. The CDR3 nucleotides are TGTGCCAGCAGCCAAGGGGAGGGGGGACCCACCGGGGAGCTGTTTTTT. It codes for CASSQGEGGPTGELFF.

The chain combines TRBV2 with TRBJ1-5, with D tentatively TRBD1 (5 bases). The V end was cut by 5 bases, the J end by 6 bases, with 11 bases between. The CDR3 totals 13 residues. CDR1 is SNHLY, CDR2 FYNNEI, per germline. As DNA, the CDR3 is TGTGCCAGCAGTTTTTCAACAGGTCAGCCCCAGCATTTT. This translates into CASSFSTGQPQHF.